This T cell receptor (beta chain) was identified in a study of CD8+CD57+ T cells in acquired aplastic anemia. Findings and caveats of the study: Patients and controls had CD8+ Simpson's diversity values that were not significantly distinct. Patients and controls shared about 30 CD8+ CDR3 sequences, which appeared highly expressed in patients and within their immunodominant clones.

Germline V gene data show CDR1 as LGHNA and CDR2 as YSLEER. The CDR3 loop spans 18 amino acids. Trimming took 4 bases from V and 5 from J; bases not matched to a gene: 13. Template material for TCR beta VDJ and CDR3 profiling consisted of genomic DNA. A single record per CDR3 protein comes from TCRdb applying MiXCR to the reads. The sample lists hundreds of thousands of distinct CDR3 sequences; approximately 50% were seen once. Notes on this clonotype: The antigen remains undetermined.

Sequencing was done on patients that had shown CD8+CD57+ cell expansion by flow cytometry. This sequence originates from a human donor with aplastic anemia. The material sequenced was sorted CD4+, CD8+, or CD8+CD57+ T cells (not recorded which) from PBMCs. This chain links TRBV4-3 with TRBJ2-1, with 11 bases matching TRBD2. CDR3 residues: CASSPRSLGTSGNNEQFF. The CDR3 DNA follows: TGCGCCAGCAGCCCCCGCTCCTTGGGGACTAGCGGCAACAATGAGCAGTTCTTC.